This TCR beta chain was obtained from a study of blood T cell repertoires in COVID-19. As for the study in general: Samples of COVID-19 (acute and convalescent) were obtained from the United States, Italy and Spain. The cDNA or gDNA used as material had been derived from T cells, B-cell-depleted T cells, or PBMCs.

Per the germline V gene, CDR1 is LNHDA and CDR2 is SQIVND (reference sequence). The ends were cut back, 3 bases at V and 4 bases at J, with 13 bases in the middle. The CDR3 totals 15 residues. The authors' processing: Estimation of nucleated cell counts was performed using reference gene primer amplification. Profiling relied on immunoSEQ multiplex PCR, and the TCRdb table lists in-frame clones only, not all of them. V and J calls and clone size are given by that table; D and trimming were obtained from the DNA. The sample lists 170,000 or so clones, about nine tenths seen once, with about 1.9% in the top ten.

V and J are TRBV19 and TRBJ2-1, with D maybe TRBD2 (5 bases). The receptor's source is a man aged 18 to 30 who had recovered from COVID-19. What was sequenced was peripheral blood. For the CDR3, the DNA is TGTGCCAGTAGTATCCCGGTTCTAGCTTACAATGAGCAGTTCTTC. This encodes CASSIPVLAYNEQFF.